These 21 T cell receptor beta chains share one sample of origin, sequenced in a study of shared clonotypes between healthy human individuals. Measured with immunoSEQ multiplex PCR; TCRdb has only the in-frame clones, and not every one. The table lists more than 400,000 clones, approximately 78% of them singletons. Specimen: PBMCs. Every receptor here comes from a woman aged 40 to 50 in good health. Some clones in this sample may be carry-over from other donors' samples.

The rearrangement joins TRBV19 to TRBJ1-2, with a tentative D call TRBD1 (5 bases). This CDR3 is built from 15 residues. V was shortened by 0 bases and J by 6 bases, with 14 bases between the two germline ends. Germline V gene sequence: CDR1 LNHDA, CDR2 SQIVND (reference sequence). The CDR3 DNA reads as TGTGCCAGTAGTATAGACGCCGGGACGGTTGATGGCTACACCTTC. Translation gives CASSIDAGTVDGYTF.

The sample holds one count of this clone. The V gene is TRBV5-1, the J gene TRBJ2-7; TRBD1 might be the D (6 bases). In germline, CDR1 is SGHRS, CDR2 YFSETQ. The CDR3 length is 14 residues. Trimming stripped 2 bases from V and 3 bases from J, with 12 bases between. The CDR3 loop is CASSLEQGFYEQYF. CDR3 coding DNA: TGCGCCAGCAGCTTAGAACAGGGATTCTACGAGCAGTACTTC. The full variable domain, with the rest looked up from reference TRBV5-1 and TRBJ2-7, is KAGVTQTPRYLIKTRGQQVTLSCSPISGHRSVSWYQQTPGQGLQFLFEYFSETQRNKGNFPGRFSGRQFSNSRSEMNVSTLELGDSALYLCASSLEQGFYEQYFGPGTRLTVT.

The chain links TRBV7-8 to TRBJ2-5; 11 bases map to TRBD1. J lost 1 base, V lost 4 bases, and 8 bases had no gene match. In germline, CDR1 is SGHVS, CDR2 FQNEAQ. This CDR3 is built from 17 residues. The CDR3 sequence is CASSSWTGGSFQETQYF. Written as DNA, the CDR3 is TGTGCCAGCAGCTCATGGACAGGGGGCTCTTTCCAAGAGACCCAGTACTTC.

On this clone itself: Other DNA variants within this sample encode the same CDR3. CDR3 residues: CASSPLDSTDTQYF. As DNA, the CDR3 is TGTGCCAGCTCACCGCTCGACAGTACAGATACGCAGTATTTT. The chain couples TRBV18 to TRBJ2-3, with a possible D match to TRBD1 (5 bases). Germline assignment: CDR1 KGHSH and CDR2 LQKENI. V was cut by 3 bases and J by 3 bases, with 10 bases left in between. The CDR3 is 14 amino acids.

This sequence joins TRBV18 and TRBJ2-7; 11 bases map to TRBD1. V was pared by 3 bases and J by 2 bases, with 3 bases of the junction left unmatched. This CDR3 is 15 amino acids long. Germline CDR1 KGHSH, CDR2 LQKENI. The CDR3 loop reads CASSPGTGGPYEQYF. CDR3 in DNA: TGTGCCAGCTCACCTGGGACAGGGGGTCCCTACGAGCAGTACTTC. The full variable domain, rest sourced from reference TRBV18 and TRBJ2-7, is NAGVMQNPRHLVRRRGQEARLRCSPMKGHSHVYWYRQLPEEGLKFMVYLQKENIIDESGMPKERFSAEFPKEGPSILRIQQVVRGDSAAYFCASSPGTGGPYEQYFGPGTRLTVT.

Written as DNA, the CDR3 is TGTGCCAGCAGCCCTCAAGGGAGGAGGACTGAAGCTTTCTTT. Residues: CASSPQGRRTEAFF. The chain links TRBV7-2 to TRBJ1-1; the D is unclear. CDR3 length equals 14 residues. Germline V gene sequence: CDR1 SGHTA, CDR2 FQGNSA. Trimming took 5 bases from V and 5 from J, leaving 15 bases between them.

This sequence joins TRBV5-6 and TRBJ2-7, with a tentative D call TRBD1 (6 bases). Per germline, CDR1 SGHDT and CDR2 YYEEEE. V lost 2 bases and J lost 1, with 10 bases in between. This CDR3 spans 14 amino acids. The CDR3 sequence is CASSFDRRSYEQYF. As DNA, the CDR3 is TGTGCCAGCAGCTTCGACAGGAGGTCCTACGAGCAGTACTTC. The full variable domain, its missing parts supplied by reference TRBV5-6 and TRBJ2-7, is DAGVTQSPTHLIKTRGQQVTLRCSPKSGHDTVSWYQQALGQGPQFIFQYYEEEERQRGNFPDRFSGHQFPNYSSELNVNALLLGDSALYLCASSFDRRSYEQYFGPGTRLTVT.

This clone showed up just once. The chain links TRBV4-1 to TRBJ1-2, with D possibly TRBD1 on 6 matching bases. Trimming removed 3 bases from V and 3 bases from J, with 17 bases in between. Germline V gene data show CDR1 as MGHRA and CDR2 as YSYEKL. This CDR3 has 16 residues. CDR3: CASSHPPRGRHYGYTF. CDR3 in DNA: TGCGCCAGCAGCCACCCTCCCCGGGGGCGTCACTATGGCTACACCTTC.

The V and J genes are TRBV2 and TRBJ2-1, with 12 positions matching TRBD2. Per the germline V gene, CDR1 is SNHLY and CDR2 is FYNNEI. J gave up 8 bases and V 6 bases, and 8 bases lay outside the gene matches. This CDR3 contains 15 residues. CDR3 residues: CASSGGTSGFDEQFF. In nucleotides, the CDR3 is TGTGCCAGCAGCGGCGGGACTAGCGGGTTCGATGAGCAGTTCTTC.

This clone was recorded a few times. In nucleotides, the CDR3 is TGTGCCAGCAGCCCCGGGACAGGGGCACCGGCGAACACTGAAGCTTTCTTT. It codes for CASSPGTGAPANTEAFF. The genes are TRBV11-3 and TRBJ1-1; the match to TRBD1 covers 10 bases. The CDR3 is made up of 17 amino acids. Germline CDR1 and CDR2: SGHNT and YENEEA. The J segment lost 1 base and the V segment lost 5 bases, leaving 10 bases of the junction unmatched.

The chain has TRBV9 and TRBJ2-7; D gene unclear. The CDR3 runs 15 residues. Germline V gene data show CDR1 as SGDLS and CDR2 as YYNGEE. V was clipped by 4 bases and J by 4 bases, with 18 bases between them. The CDR3 region has the DNA TGTGCCAGCAGCCCTAGGATGGGTGAAGGGTACGAGCAGTACTTC. This translates into CASSPRMGEGYEQYF.

The V gene is TRBV7-8, the J gene TRBJ2-4, with D possibly being TRBD1 (6 bases). Germline CDR1 is SGHVS and CDR2 is FQNEAQ. Trimming removed 5 bases at V and 0 bases at J, with 26 bases between. This CDR3 contains 20 residues. CDR3 sequence (DNA): TGTGCCAGCAGCCCGGGTTGGGGGACAAGGCAATCTCTAGCCAAAAACATTCAGTACTTC. Encoded protein: CASSPGWGTRQSLAKNIQYF.

J is TRBJ2-6 and V is TRBV19, with 10 bases lining up with TRBD1. Trimming took 6 bases from V and 0 from J; bases not matched to a gene: 5. The CDR3 loop spans 17 amino acids. Germline CDR1 LNHDA, CDR2 SQIVND (reference sequence). The chain's CDR3 is CASRTGTGDSGANVLTF. DNA of the CDR3: TGTGCCAGTAGAACCGGGACAGGGGACTCTGGGGCCAACGTCCTGACTTTC. The full variable domain, with the rest looked up from reference TRBV19 and TRBJ2-6, is DGGITQSPKYLFRKEGQNVTLSCEQNLNHDAMYWYRQDPGQGLRLIYYSQIVNDFQKGDIAEGYSVSREKKESFPLTVTSAQKNPTAFYLCASRTGTGDSGANVLTFGAGSRLTVL.

CDR3: CSASSGSEAFF. CDR3 in DNA: TGCAGTGCTAGTTCCGGGTCTGAAGCTTTCTTT. V and J are TRBV20-1 and TRBJ1-1, with D unresolved. CDR3 length: 11 residues. In germline, CDR1 is DFQATT, CDR2 SNEGSKA (reference sequence). V was pared by 3 bases and J by 6 bases, with 8 bases between.

This clone was counted between two and nine times. This chain joins TRBV5-8 and TRBJ2-1; the match to TRBD2 covers 13 bases. Trimming at V came to 4 bases and at J to 9 bases, leaving 7 bases not matched to a gene. There are 15 residues in the CDR3. The germline CDR1 and CDR2 sequences are SGHTS and YDEGEE. The CDR3 sequence is CASSQGLAGVAEQFF. The DNA for the CDR3 is TGTGCCAGCAGCCAAGGACTAGCGGGAGTTGCTGAGCAGTTCTTC.

V gene TRBV2 combines with J gene TRBJ1-1; D perhaps matches TRBD1 (6 bases). V was trimmed by 8 bases and J by 1 base, leaving 11 bases between them. This CDR3 spans 13 amino acids. CDR1 and CDR2 from the germline V gene are SNHLY and FYNNEI. CDR3 loop: CASFEGGNTEAFF. The DNA of the CDR3 is TGTGCCAGCTTCGAGGGGGGGAACACTGAAGCTTTCTTT. Full variable domain (missing parts from reference TRBV2 and TRBJ1-1): EPEVTQTPSHQVTQMGQEVILRCVPISNHLYFYWYRQILGQKVEFLVSFYNNEISEKSEIFDDQFSVERPDGSNFTLKIRSTKLEDSAMYFCASFEGGNTEAFFGQGTRLTVV.

The chain combines TRBV28 with TRBJ2-7; 11 bases fit TRBD2. Germline V lookup: CDR1 MDHEN, CDR2 SYDVKM. V lost 6 bases, J lost 0 bases, and 4 bases stayed unmatched. The CDR3 is made up of 15 amino acids. The CDR3 spells CASSGTSGLSYEQYF. The DNA for the CDR3 is TGTGCCAGCAGCGGGACTAGCGGCCTCTCCTACGAGCAGTACTTC.

The V call is TRBV5-1, the J call TRBJ2-2; D gene uncertain. The CDR3 consists of 15 residues. With 1 base removed from V and 4 bases from J, the gap between germline ends came to 11 bases. CDR1 and CDR2 from the germline V gene are SGHRS and YFSETQ. The CDR3 reads CASSLYPLSTGELFF. CDR3 coding DNA: TGCGCCAGCAGCTTGTACCCGCTTTCCACCGGGGAGCTGTTTTTT.

The J gene is TRBJ2-3, the V gene TRBV4-3; D not certain. V dropped 0 bases and J dropped 6 bases, with 13 bases sitting between them. This CDR3 spans 15 amino acids. Germline V gene data show CDR1 as LGHNA and CDR2 as YSLEER. CDR3 in amino acids: CASSQDGRIGDTQYF. The CDR3 region has the DNA TGCGCCAGCAGCCAAGACGGGCGTATAGGCGATACGCAGTATTTT.

This clone appeared a few times. The rearrangement uses TRBV5-1 and TRBJ2-7, with D uncertain. The V end lost 0 bases, the J end lost 6 bases, and 13 bases lay between the germline ends. CDR1 SGHRS and CDR2 YFSETQ come from the germline V gene. The CDR3 covers 14 residues. CDR3: CASSLALDRPEQYF. The CDR3 DNA reads as TGCGCCAGCAGCTTGGCCCTCGATAGGCCCGAGCAGTACTTC.

The chain couples TRBV4-2 to TRBJ2-4, with D possibly matching TRBD1 (7 bases). From germline, CDR1 is LGHNA and CDR2 YNFKEQ. Deletions cut 3 bases from V and 0 bases from J, with 18 bases between. The CDR3 runs to 18 residues. The CDR3 loop is CASSHLLTGTLAKNIQYF. DNA for the CDR3: TGTGCCAGCAGCCACCTCCTGACAGGGACTCTAGCCAAAAACATTCAGTACTTC.